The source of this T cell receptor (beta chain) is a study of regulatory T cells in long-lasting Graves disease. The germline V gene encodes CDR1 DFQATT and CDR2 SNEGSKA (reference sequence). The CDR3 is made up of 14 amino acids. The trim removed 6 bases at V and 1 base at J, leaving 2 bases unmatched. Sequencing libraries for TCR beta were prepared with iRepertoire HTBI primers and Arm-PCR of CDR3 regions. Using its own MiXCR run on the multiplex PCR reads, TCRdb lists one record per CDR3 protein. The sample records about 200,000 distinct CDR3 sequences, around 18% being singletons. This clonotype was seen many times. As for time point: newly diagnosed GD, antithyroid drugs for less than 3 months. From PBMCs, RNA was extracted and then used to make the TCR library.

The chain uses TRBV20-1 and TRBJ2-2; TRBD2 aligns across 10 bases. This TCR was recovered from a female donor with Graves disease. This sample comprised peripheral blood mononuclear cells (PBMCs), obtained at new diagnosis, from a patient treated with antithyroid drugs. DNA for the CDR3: TGCAGTGCAATAGCGGGAGGGAACACCGGGGAGCTGTTTTTT. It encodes CSAIAGGNTGELFF.